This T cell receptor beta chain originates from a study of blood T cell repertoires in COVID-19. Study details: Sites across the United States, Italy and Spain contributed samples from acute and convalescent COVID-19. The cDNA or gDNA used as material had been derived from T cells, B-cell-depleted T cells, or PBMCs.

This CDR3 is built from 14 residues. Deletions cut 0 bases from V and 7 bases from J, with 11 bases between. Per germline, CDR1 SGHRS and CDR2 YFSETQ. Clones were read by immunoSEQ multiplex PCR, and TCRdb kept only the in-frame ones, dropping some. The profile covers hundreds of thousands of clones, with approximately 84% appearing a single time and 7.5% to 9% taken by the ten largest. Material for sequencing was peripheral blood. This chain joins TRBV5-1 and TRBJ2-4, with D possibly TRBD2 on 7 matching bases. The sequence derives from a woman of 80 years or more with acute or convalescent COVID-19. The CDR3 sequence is CASSLAGRGNIQYF. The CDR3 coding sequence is TGCGCCAGCAGCTTGGCAGGGAGGGGGAACATTCAGTACTTC. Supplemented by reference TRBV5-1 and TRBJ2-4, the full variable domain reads KAGVTQTPRYLIKTRGQQVTLSCSPISGHRSVSWYQQTPGQGLQFLFEYFSETQRNKGNFPGRFSGRQFSNSRSEMNVSTLELGDSALYLCASSLAGRGNIQYFGAGTRLSVL.